This note documents a single T cell receptor (beta chain) sequence. Antigen: not known. CDR1 and CDR2 (germline): SGHRS, YFSETQ. This CDR3 is 14 amino acids long. V lost 0 bases and J 13 bases, leaving 19 bases between the germline ends. The record originates from a study of shared clonotypes between healthy human individuals. Repertoires were generated with immunoSEQ multiplex PCR, while TCRdb's copy carries only in-frame clones and drops some. The sample contains fewer than 3 million clones, roughly 92% of which appear only once. Notes on the study in general: Blood was the sole source, and tissue repertoires probably differ. The authors expected sequencing depth to affect clonotype sharing among donors.

The chain uses TRBV5-1 and TRBJ1-1; D not resolved. The receptor was isolated from a man in his late teens or twenties in good health. Some clones in this sample may be carry-over from other donors' samples. Material: naive CD4+ T cells from PBMCs. Noted subset: CD45RA+ positively selected. The DNA of the CDR3 is TGCGCCAGCAGCTTGGAATCCCGGCAGGTTAGAGGTTTCTTT. Translation: CASSLESRQVRGFF.